This T cell receptor (beta chain) was observed in a study of CD8 T cells in ankylosing spondylitis. The study, taken as a whole, reports: Seemingly distinctive of ankylosing spondylitis blood was a TCR beta motif formed by eight highly homologous variants. Within matched ankylosing spondylitis synovial fluid, disease-linked clones were reportedly significantly enriched. Relatively scarce in peripheral blood, disease-linked clones were CD8+.

Ten or more counts support this clonotype. Its antigen remains unidentified. From germline, CDR1 is MNHNS and CDR2 SASEGT. Trimming stripped 6 bases from V and 2 bases from J, with 19 bases between. This CDR3 spans 17 amino acids. Molecular-barcoded quantitative 5'-RACE produced these TCR beta libraries. TCRdb re-derived calls from the 5' RACE reads in MiXCR, one entry per CDR3 protein. The data contain about 160,000 distinct CDR3 sequences, around 17% of them singletons. This TCR derives from a male donor with ankylosing spondylitis or in good health (not recorded which). This chain uses TRBV6-1 with TRBJ1-4, with D possibly being TRBD1 (5 bases). The sample consisted of blood, either unsorted or a sorted T cell fraction (not recorded which). This chain's CDR3 is CASSFSGFAGTNEKLFF. The CDR3 coding sequence is TGTGCCAGCAGCTTTTCAGGGTTCGCCGGCACTAATGAAAAACTGTTTTTT.